Below are 21 T cell receptor beta chains sequenced from a single sample in a study of blood T cell repertoires in COVID-19. Only in-frame clones appear in the TCRdb table, and some are missing; sequencing was by immunoSEQ multiplex PCR. This table holds tens of thousands of clones, roughly nine tenths found once. Sequenced input: peripheral blood. The receptors were sampled from a man aged 60 to 75 with active COVID-19.

This chain joins TRBV15 and TRBJ2-5; 11 nucleotides align to TRBD2. Per the germline V gene, CDR1 is LNHNV and CDR2 is YYDKDF (reference sequence). The CDR3 has 15 amino acids. V lost 3 bases to trimming and J lost 4 bases; unmatched junction nucleotides: 4. The CDR3 DNA reads as TGTGCCACCAGCAGGAATAGCGGGAGGGGAGAGACCCAGTACTTC. Translating gives CATSRNSGRGETQYF.

This rearrangement joins TRBV5-4 to TRBJ1-1; 8 nucleotides line up with TRBD1. Losses at the gene ends were 4 bases for V and 6 bases for J; bases not matched to a gene: 8. The CDR3 is 14 residues long. Germline CDR1 and CDR2: SGHNT and YYREEE (reference sequence). This CDR3 is CASSHRQGRAEAFF. The CDR3 DNA follows: TGTGCCAGCAGCCACCGACAGGGGCGGGCTGAAGCTTTCTTT.

This clone was seen only once. V is TRBV28 and J is TRBJ2-1; weak D call: TRBD1 (6 bases). V lost 7 bases and J 7 bases, leaving 14 bases between the germline ends. The CDR3 sequence is 13 residues long. The germline gives CDR1 MDHEN, CDR2 SYDVKM. The CDR3 protein is CASIAGVRNEQFF. The CDR3 DNA follows: TGTGCCAGCATCGCAGGGGTTAGGAATGAGCAGTTCTTC.

The genes are TRBV5-1 and TRBJ2-5; tentative D call: TRBD2 (6 bases). Germline V gene sequence: CDR1 SGHRS, CDR2 YFSETQ. V lost 0 bases, J lost 5 bases, and 11 bases lay in between. This CDR3 spans 14 amino acids. This chain's CDR3 is CASSLAGVGETQYF. The CDR3 nucleotides read TGCGCCAGCAGCTTGGCGGGAGTGGGCGAGACCCAGTACTTC.

The genes are TRBV6-6 and TRBJ1-2; 8 bases line up with TRBD1. Unmatched junction bases numbered 5, after V lost 6 bases and J lost 8 bases. There are 12 residues in the CDR3. CDR1 MNHNY and CDR2 SVGAGI come from the germline V gene (reference sequence). This CDR3 is CASSGQGEGYTF. The CDR3 DNA follows: TGTGCCAGCAGCGGACAGGGCGAGGGCTACACCTTC.

The rearrangement links TRBV28 to TRBJ2-7; 7 bases are a match to TRBD1. The trim removed 1 base at V and 3 bases at J, leaving 6 bases unmatched. The germline V gene has CDR1 MDHEN and CDR2 SYDVKM. This CDR3 contains 15 residues. DNA for the CDR3: TGTGCCAGCAGTTTATCGTCGACAGGGCTCTACGAGCAGTACTTC. Protein: CASSLSSTGLYEQYF.

The chain joins TRBV7-8 to TRBJ2-3; 10 bases align to TRBD1. The CDR3 sequence is 18 residues long. Trimming at V came to 4 bases and at J to 3 bases, leaving 13 bases not matched to a gene. CDR1 is SGHVS and CDR2 is FQNEAQ in the germline V gene. CDR3 in DNA: TGTGCCAGCAGCTACTACCGGGGACAGGGGATATTTACAGATACGCAGTATTTT. This translates into CASSYYRGQGIFTDTQYF.

The V call is TRBV12-3 or TRBV12-4, the J call TRBJ2-3, with D possibly being TRBD2 (5 bases). V was pared by 2 bases and J by 8 bases, with 8 bases between. The length of the CDR3 is 12 residues. In DNA, the CDR3 is TGTGCCAGCAGTTTATCTGAGGGTACGCAGTATTTT. Translating gives CASSLSEGTQYF.

The CDR3 reads CAISGQGLAGVTDTQYF. The CDR3 DNA sequence: TGTGCCATCAGTGGGCAAGGACTAGCGGGAGTTACAGATACGCAGTATTTT. V gene TRBV10-3 combines with J gene TRBJ2-3; TRBD2 matches 13 bases. CDR1 ENHRY and CDR2 SYGVKD come from the germline V gene. The CDR3 is 17 residues long. Trimming at V came to 4 bases and at J to 3 bases, leaving 7 bases not matched to a gene.

CDR3 sequence: CASSLGTGYETQYF. The CDR3, as DNA: TGTGCCAGCAGCTTAGGGACAGGCTACGAGACCCAGTACTTC. The chain recombines TRBV7-2 with TRBJ2-5; 7 bases align to TRBD1. The V gene end was trimmed by 1 base and the J gene end by 5 bases; junction bases not matched to a gene: 4. The germline V gene has CDR1 SGHTA and CDR2 FQGNSA. This CDR3 is built from 14 residues.

The genes are TRBV28 and TRBJ2-3; 8 bases line up with TRBD1. Germline lookup yields CDR1 MDHEN and CDR2 SYDVKM. The V segment lost 5 bases and the J segment 5 bases; nucleotides outside the gene matches: 12. The CDR3 is 16 amino acids. CDR3 sequence: CASSLTGAASGDTQYF. DNA for the CDR3: TGTGCCAGCAGTCTGACAGGGGCCGCGAGCGGAGATACGCAGTATTTT.

This clone has just one count. This chain links TRBV7-9 with TRBJ1-4; possibly TRBD1 for D (6 bases). CDR1 and CDR2 from the germline V gene are SEHNR and FQNEAQ (reference sequence). Deletions cut 1 base from V and 5 bases from J, with 11 bases between. This CDR3 is 15 amino acids long. The CDR3 DNA sequence: TGTGCCAGCAGCTTAGACAGGGTAGCAAATGAAAAACTGTTTTTT. It encodes CASSLDRVANEKLFF.

The V call is TRBV2, the J call TRBJ2-7; 7 bases are shared with TRBD1. Germline V CDR1 and CDR2: SNHLY, FYNNEI. The V gene end was trimmed by 4 bases and the J gene end by 0 bases; junction bases not matched to a gene: 12. This CDR3 region has 17 residues. Here the CDR3 DNA reads TGTGCCAGCAGTGGCCGGGACAGAAAGAAAAGCTCCTACGAGCAGTACTTC. Amino acids: CASSGRDRKKSSYEQYF.

This chain connects TRBV5-1 to TRBJ2-1; 9 bases fit TRBD2. The CDR3 contains 17 residues. Germline-derived CDR1 and CDR2 are SGHRS and YFSETQ. J was trimmed by 6 bases and V by 5 bases; bases with no gene match: 15. In DNA, the CDR3 is TGCGCCAGCAGGGGGGGCATCCTAGCGGGAAGTCCCAATGAGCAGTTCTTC. Amino acid sequence: CASRGGILAGSPNEQFF.

V gene TRBV30 combines with J gene TRBJ1-1; D call uncertain. The germline V gene encodes CDR1 GTSNPN and CDR2 SVGIG (reference sequence). With 4 bases removed from V and 3 bases from J, the gap between germline ends came to 9 bases. The CDR3 consists of 12 residues. The CDR3 loop reads CAWTGFDTEAFF. In nucleotides, the CDR3 is TGTGCCTGGACAGGTTTCGACACTGAAGCTTTCTTT.

This sequence joins TRBV5-4 and TRBJ2-4; 8 bases agree with TRBD2. CDR1 and CDR2 (germline): SGHNT, YYREEE (reference sequence). The CDR3 covers 17 residues. Germline trimming cut 2 bases from V and 3 bases from J; bases unmatched to any gene: 10. The CDR3 sequence: CASSLAGDPNSKNIQYF. The DNA for the CDR3 is TGTGCCAGCAGCTTAGCGGGAGACCCTAACAGCAAAAACATTCAGTACTTC.

V is TRBV2 and J is TRBJ2-2; TRBD1 matches at 8 bases. V lost 5 bases to trimming and J lost 1 base; unmatched junction nucleotides: 3. This CDR3 region has 15 residues. Germline CDR1 reads SNHLY; CDR2 reads FYNNEI. The CDR3: CASSYDRGNTGELFF. Here the CDR3 DNA reads TGTGCCAGCAGTTACGACAGGGGGAACACCGGGGAGCTGTTTTTT.

This chain joins TRBV3-1 (or the pseudogene TRBV3-2) and TRBJ2-3; 8 bases fit TRBD2. This CDR3 comprises 15 residues. J gave up 6 bases and V 1 base, and 6 bases lay outside the gene matches. Germline V gene data show CDR1 as LGHDT and CDR2 as YNNKEL (reference sequence). Written as DNA, the CDR3 is TGTGCCAGCAGCCAAGCAGCGGGAGCGGTTGATACGCAGTATTTT. It translates to CASSQAAGAVDTQYF.

The CDR3 is CASSPWTDYGYTF. CDR3 DNA: TGTGCCAGCAGCCCCTGGACAGACTATGGCTACACCTTC. This sequence joins TRBV5-4 and TRBJ1-2; D might be TRBD1 (6 bases). From germline, CDR1 is SGHNT and CDR2 YYREEE (reference sequence). This CDR3 is 13 amino acids long. V was cut by 4 bases and J by 3 bases, with 10 bases left in between.

Concerning this clone: This CDR3 is also generated by other DNA sequences in the sample. The chain combines TRBV5-1 with TRBJ2-5; 7 nucleotides align to TRBD1. The CDR3 extends over 14 amino acids. The germline V gene has CDR1 SGHRS and CDR2 YFSETQ. V was pared by 4 bases and J by 1 base, with 4 bases of the junction left unmatched. The CDR3: CASSPGQPQETQYF. The DNA for the CDR3 is TGCGCCAGCAGCCCGGGACAGCCCCAAGAGACCCAGTACTTC.

The chain joins TRBV12-3 or TRBV12-4 to TRBJ2-3, with TRBD1 as a possible D gene (6 bases). This CDR3 comprises 12 residues. V was pared by 7 bases and J by 8 bases, with 13 bases between. This CDR3 reads CASTHAGATQYF. DNA for the CDR3: TGTGCCAGCACCCATGCAGGGGCTACGCAGTATTTT.